These T cell receptor beta chains were read from a single sample in a study of regulatory T cells in long-lasting Graves disease. TCRdb reanalysed the multiplex PCR reads using MiXCR and keeps one entry per CDR3 protein. The table has about 420,000 distinct CDR3 sequences, 15% to 20% seen once. Another study also made use of these data, one on T cells in Graves' hyperthyroidism and ophthalmopathy.

This sample comprised peripheral blood mononuclear cells (PBMCs), obtained at new diagnosis, from a patient treated with antithyroid drugs. Receptors originate from a woman aged 18-29 years with Graves disease. CDR3s leave out the opening cysteine and the closing phenylalanine or tryptophan. The D gene is left open where the match is weak.

TRBJ1-1,NA,TRBV6-1,ASREYPNTEAF
TRBJ2-2,NA,TRBV30,AWSVLLAPNTGELF
TRBJ1-3,TRBD1,TRBV28,ASRPDRDRNTIY
TRBJ2-7,TRBD1,TRBV9,ASSVGGGEYEQY
TRBJ2-5,TRBD1,TRBV7-9,ASSSDRGETQY
TRBJ2-1,NA,TRBV20-1,SARVPGKGYTTEQF
TRBJ2-1,TRBD2,TRBV3-1,ASSQDLGGRLYNEQF
TRBJ2-5,NA,TRBV7-6,ASSPRPQETQY
TRBJ2-1,NA,TRBV20-1,SARDSHQHNEQF
TRBJ1-5,NA,TRBV20-1,SASNVGFYNQPQH
NA,NA,TRBV12-3/TRBV12-4,ASSLASRGSYEQY
TRBJ2-7,TRBD2,TRBV29-1,SGLGGSYEQY
TRBJ2-7,NA,TRBV28,ASSPPAGYEQY